The clone carrying this TCR beta chain was observed at least ten times. The antigen is not known. This entry comes from a study of T cells after posttransplantation cyclophosphamide. Study results and caveats: TRB clonality was highly associated with recipient CMV seropositivity and reactivation.

Produced via immunoSEQ multiplex PCR; TCRdb's table is partial and in-frame only. The repertoire has 7,000 to 9,500 clones, none seen only once; the ten largest take approximately 4%. Treatment was busulfan-fludarabine conditioning, a marrow graft, and cyclophosphamide on days +3 and +4. The CDR3 has 16 residues. Looked up from germline, CDR1 is LNHNV and CDR2 is YYDKDF (reference sequence). J gave up 6 bases and V 7 bases, and 12 bases lay outside the gene matches. The rearrangement links TRBV15 to TRBJ2-1; 10 nucleotides align to TRBD1. This clonotype was obtained from a male patient aged 45-59 years who received an allogeneic stem cell transplant from a related donor and was CMV-positive. Some T cells may be provided by the graft donor. Sample: PBMCs, taken roughly 350 days after allogeneic stem cell transplant with posttransplant cyclophosphamide. For the CDR3, the DNA is TGTGCCACCACCCTGAGCGTGGGACAGGGGCTCAATGAGCAGTTCTTC. Protein: CATTLSVGQGLNEQFF. The full variable domain, its missing parts supplied by reference TRBV15 and TRBJ2-1, is DAMVIQNPRYQVTQFGKPVTLSCSQTLNHNVMYWYQQKSSQAPKLLFHYYDKDFNNEADTPDNFQSRRPNTSFCFLDIRSPGLGDTAMYLCATTLSVGQGLNEQFFGPGTRLTVL.